This TCR beta chain came from a study of blood T cell repertoires in COVID-19. At the level of the study: Sites across the United States, Italy and Spain contributed samples from acute and convalescent COVID-19. PBMCs, B-cell-depleted T cells, or T cells provided the cDNA or gDNA that made up the material.

The authors' processing: For nucleated cells, counts were estimated from reference gene primer amplification. TCRdb's copy holds only in-frame clones and misses some; the assay was immunoSEQ multiplex PCR. The V and J calls and clone size come from that table; D and trimming were worked out from the DNA. The table lists approximately 150,000 clones, just under 85% of them singletons. This clone has a single count. Seattle patients were enrolled during active infection and followed longitudinally. The germline V gene has CDR1 LNHDA and CDR2 SQIVND (reference sequence). This CDR3 region has 15 residues. Trimming removed 4 bases from V and 8 bases from J; junction bases left unmatched: 5.

The source material was peripheral blood. The chain joins TRBV19 to TRBJ2-1, with TRBD2 matching over 13 bases. This TCR was recovered from an elderly woman with COVID-19, enrolled during active disease. The CDR3 DNA reads as TGTGCCAGTAGTAGTGGACTAGCGGGGGTGCATGAGCAGTTCTTC. Protein sequence: CASSSGLAGVHEQFF.